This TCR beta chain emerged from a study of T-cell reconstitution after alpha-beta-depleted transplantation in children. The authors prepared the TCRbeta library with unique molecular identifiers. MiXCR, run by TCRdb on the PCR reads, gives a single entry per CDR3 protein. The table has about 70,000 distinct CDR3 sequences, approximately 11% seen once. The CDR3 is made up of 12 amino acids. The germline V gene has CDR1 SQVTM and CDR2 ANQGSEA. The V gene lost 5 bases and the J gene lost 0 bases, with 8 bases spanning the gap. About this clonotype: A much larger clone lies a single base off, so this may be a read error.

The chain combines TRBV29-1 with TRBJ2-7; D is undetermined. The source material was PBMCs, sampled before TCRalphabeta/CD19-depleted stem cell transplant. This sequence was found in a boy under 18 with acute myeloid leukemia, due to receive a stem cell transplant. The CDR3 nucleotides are TGCAGCGTTATGACAAGCTCCTACGAGCAGTACTTC. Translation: CSVMTSSYEQYF.